A selection of T cell receptor beta chains follows, all from one sample in a study of neurological immune-mediated disorders. TCRdb fed the 5' RACE reads into MiXCR, producing one record per CDR3 protein. The sample has about 44,000 distinct CDR3 sequences, under 25% seen once. Input material: PBMCs. These receptors were taken from a man between 60 and 75 years old with HTLV-1-associated myelopathy (HAM/TSP). Each CDR3 is given with its conserved first and last residue. D genes are given only for firm matches. A clone size is listed for some rows: how often the clone was seen (once, few, many), or a class if it is expanded.

J gene	CDR3 length	D gene	clone size	V gene	CDR3 protein	CDR3 DNA
TRBJ2-2	16	.	many	TRBV7-2	CASSPSGGSNTGELFF	TGTGCCAGCAGCCCCTCCGGAGGGTCGAACACCGGGGAGCTGTTTTTT
TRBJ1-1	13	TRBD1	many	TRBV20-1	CSVGQVVNFEAFF	TGCAGTGTGGGACAGGTTGTTAACTTTGAAGCTTTCTTT
TRBJ2-3	13	.	many	TRBV27	CASSPTPGDTQYF	TGTGCCAGCAGTCCAACTCCCGGAGATACGCAGTATTTT
TRBJ2-3	12	.	.	TRBV25-1	CASSLGLDTQYF	TGTGCCAGCAGTCTAGGCCTGGATACGCAGTATTTT
TRBJ2-1	14	TRBD1	medium-sized	TRBV7-2	CASKGQDSYNEQFF	TGTGCCAGTAAGGGACAGGACTCCTACAATGAGCAGTTCTTC
TRBJ2-3	15	TRBD2	many	TRBV20-1	CSARVPSGKTDTQYF	TGCAGTGCTAGAGTTCCTAGCGGGAAGACAGATACGCAGTATTTT
TRBJ1-1	11	.	many	TRBV6-6	CASSYDTEAFF	TGTGCCAGCAGTTACGACACTGAAGCTTTCTTT
TRBJ2-1	13	TRBD2	few	TRBV3-1	CASSPGAGGEQFF	TGTGCCAGCAGCCCCGGAGCGGGAGGCGAGCAGTTCTTC
TRBJ2-1	14	.	many	TRBV7-9	CASRQDRLVHEQFF	TGTGCCAGCAGGCAAGACAGACTGGTCCATGAGCAGTTCTTC
TRBJ2-2	16	.	many	TRBV6-1	CASSEWVARNTGELFF	TGTGCCAGCAGTGAGTGGGTCGCTAGGAACACCGGGGAGCTGTTTTTT
TRBJ2-1	13	.	many	TRBV20-1	CSARGLEFNEQFF	TGCAGTGCTAGAGGGCTAGAGTTCAATGAGCAGTTCTTC
TRBJ1-3	13	.	many	TRBV3-1	CASSQFPGNTIYF	TGTGCCAGCAGCCAATTCCCTGGAAACACCATATATTTT
TRBJ1-2	13	.	.	TRBV30	CAWSSPGWRGYTF	TGTGCCTGGAGTTCGCCGGGTTGGCGAGGCTACACCTTC
TRBJ1-5	15	TRBD1	many	TRBV7-9	CAGGDRDYSNQPQHF	TGTGCCGGGGGGGACAGGGACTATAGCAATCAGCCCCAGCATTTT
TRBJ1-1	13	.	.	TRBV6-5	CASSTSGVAEAFF	TGTGCCAGCAGTACGTCTGGGGTCGCTGAAGCTTTCTTT
TRBJ1-2	15	.	.	TRBV29-1	CSVASTVTVNYGYTF	TGCAGCGTTGCCTCTACAGTTACTGTTAACTATGGCTACACCTTC
TRBJ2-1	15	.	.	TRBV7-6	CASSFSGEPSNEQFF	TGTGCCAGCAGCTTTTCGGGCGAGCCCAGCAATGAGCAGTTCTTC
TRBJ2-1	16	.	.	TRBV5-1	CASSFNGAGRYNEQFF	TGCGCCAGCAGCTTTAATGGGGCAGGGCGGTACAATGAGCAGTTCTTC
TRBJ2-1	15	.	many	TRBV12-3/TRBV12-4	CASSLPRASYNEQFF	TGTGCCAGCAGCCTCCCTCGGGCCTCCTACAATGAGCAGTTCTTC
TRBJ1-1	15	.	many	TRBV6-1	CASSEGRVWNTEAFF	TGTGCCAGCAGTGAGGGAAGGGTGTGGAACACTGAAGCTTTCTTT
TRBJ2-4	14	.	few	TRBV5-1	CASRAGEGGNIQYF	TGCGCCAGCAGGGCAGGGGAAGGGGGAAACATTCAGTACTTC
TRBJ2-2	15	.	.	TRBV24-1	CATSDSVTNTGELFF	TGTGCCACCAGTGATTCAGTTACGAACACCGGGGAGCTGTTTTTT
TRBJ2-5	14	.	many	TRBV7-9	CASSTRPPGETQYF	TGTGCCAGCAGCACCCGACCCCCGGGAGAGACCCAGTACTTC
TRBJ1-2	13	.	many	TRBV7-3	CASGDGPGYGYTF	TGTGCCAGCGGTGACGGACCCGGCTATGGCTACACCTTC
TRBJ1-1	14	.	many	TRBV24-1	CATRETGSNTEAFF	TGTGCCACCAGAGAGACAGGATCGAACACTGAAGCTTTCTTT
TRBJ2-1	15	TRBD2	many	TRBV20-1	CSARTAGVLYNEQFF	TGCAGTGCTAGGACAGCGGGAGTTCTCTACAATGAGCAGTTCTTC
TRBJ2-1	17	.	many	TRBV20-1	CSASHGWQGFPRDEQFF	TGCAGTGCTAGCCATGGGTGGCAGGGGTTCCCTCGGGATGAGCAGTTCTTC
TRBJ1-4	15	.	many	TRBV20-1	CSASVFGTGNEKLFF	TGCAGTGCTAGTGTCTTTGGGACCGGTAATGAAAAACTGTTTTTT
TRBJ2-3	14	.	.	TRBV7-2	CASSRVGGTDTQYF	TGTGCCAGCAGCCGAGTGGGGGGCACAGATACGCAGTATTTT
TRBJ1-1	13	.	.	TRBV3-1	CASSLGKDTEAFF	TGTGCCAGCAGCCTTGGGAAGGATACTGAAGCTTTCTTT
TRBJ2-3	14	.	many	TRBV6-1	CASSETPTQDTQYF	TGTGCCAGCAGTGAAACGCCTACCCAGGATACGCAGTATTTT
TRBJ1-1	15	TRBD1	.	TRBV18	CASSGLQGMNTEAFF	TGTGCCAGCTCAGGATTACAGGGGATGAACACTGAAGCTTTCTTT
TRBJ1-1	13	.	many	TRBV5-5	CASSLKGNTEAFF	TGTGCCAGCAGCTTGAAGGGGAACACTGAAGCTTTCTTT
TRBJ2-7	15	.	many	TRBV12-3/TRBV12-4	CASSLAYGSFNEQYF	TGTGCCAGCAGTCTCGCCTACGGGAGTTTCAACGAGCAGTACTTC
TRBJ2-3	16	TRBD1	few	TRBV18	CASSRSGQGATDTQYF	TGTGCCAGCTCACGATCGGGACAGGGGGCCACAGATACGCAGTATTTT
TRBJ1-1	15	TRBD1	many	TRBV4-1	CASSSWTGPNTEAFF	TGCGCCAGCAGCTCCTGGACAGGGCCTAACACTGAAGCTTTCTTT
TRBJ1-4	15	.	.	TRBV6-1	CASSLWTSVNEKLFF	TGTGCCAGCAGTTTATGGACGTCCGTCAATGAAAAACTGTTTTTT
TRBJ2-7	15	TRBD1	many	TRBV5-5	CASSLTTTGEYEQYF	TGTGCCAGCAGCTTAACTACGACAGGGGAATACGAGCAGTACTTC
TRBJ2-3	20	TRBD2	.	TRBV3-1	CASSQATLSGRLIGTDTQYF	TGTGCCAGCAGCCAAGCTACTTTGAGCGGGAGGCTGATTGGCACAGATACGCAGTATTTT
TRBJ1-6	17	.	many	TRBV20-1	CSASPPQGRERGSPLHF	TGCAGTGCTAGCCCTCCCCAGGGAAGGGAGAGAGGATCACCCCTCCACTTT
TRBJ2-3	16	TRBD2	many	TRBV5-1	CASSVLAGGRRNTQYF	TGCGCCAGCAGCGTACTAGCGGGAGGCCGGAGGAATACGCAGTATTTT